This passage covers 30 T cell receptor beta chains from one sample sequenced in a study of Ad26.COV2.S vaccination and SARS-CoV-2 variants. Treatment given: about 20 received Ad26.COV2.S at low or high dose, single or two shots; 5 received placebo; per-sample allocation not given. Repertoires come from day 63 after the first vaccine or placebo injection. Using immunoSEQ multiplex PCR, the repertoire was profiled, and TCRdb retains in-frame clones only, with some absent. The data contain hundreds of thousands of clones, roughly 90% of them seen just once; the ten biggest clones take up roughly 1.5%. Sequenced material: peripheral blood, taken in a trial of Ad26.COV2.S vaccine versus placebo. The receptors were gathered from a person between 18 and 65 years old who received the Ad26.COV2.S COVID-19 vaccine or a placebo.

The rearrangement links TRBV7-9 to TRBJ2-1, with 10 bases aligning to TRBD2. The CDR3 contains 14 residues. Germline V gene lookup returns CDR1 SEHNR and CDR2 FQNEAQ (reference sequence). With V trimmed by 5 bases and J by 7 bases, 5 bases remained unmatched. CDR3 protein: CASSQRGGLNEQFF. CDR3 bases: TGTGCCAGCAGCCAGCGGGGGGGCTTAAATGAGCAGTTCTTC. Based on the CDR3 plus reference TRBV7-9 and TRBJ2-1, the full variable domain is DTGVSQNPRHKITKRGQNVTFRCDPISEHNRLYWYRQTLGQGPEFLTYFQNEAQLEKSRLLSDRFSAERPKGSFSTLEIQRTEQGDSAMYLCASSQRGGLNEQFFGPGTRLTVL.

To note about this clone: Other DNA sequences within the sample encode an identical CDR3. The chain recombines TRBV25-1 with TRBJ2-7; 11 bases map to TRBD2. Germline V gene sequence: CDR1 MGHDK, CDR2 SYGVNS. This CDR3 region has 14 residues. V lost 6 bases to trimming and J lost 3 bases; unmatched junction nucleotides: 4. CDR3 protein: CASRGTSGSYEQYF. The CDR3 DNA is TGTGCCAGCAGAGGGACTAGCGGAAGCTACGAGCAGTACTTC.

The rearrangement links TRBV18 to TRBJ1-5; D is uncertain. This CDR3 contains 16 residues. Germline loops: CDR1 KGHSH, CDR2 LQKENI. V dropped 0 bases and J dropped 8 bases, with 17 bases sitting between them. For the CDR3, the DNA is TGTGCCAGCTCACCACCGAACACCGGCGGAGTAAAGCCCCAGCATTTT. Its protein is CASSPPNTGGVKPQHF.

The V and J genes are TRBV19 and TRBJ2-7; 7 nucleotides agree with TRBD2. Germline V gene sequence: CDR1 LNHDA, CDR2 SQIVND (reference sequence). CDR3 length equals 14 residues. J lost 6 bases, V lost 9 bases, and 14 bases had no gene match. The CDR3 DNA is TGTGCCAGCAAGCTGCACCAGCGGGAAGGCGAGCAGTACTTC. It codes for CASKLHQREGEQYF.

Only a few counts were recorded for this clone. The V call is TRBV10-3, the J call TRBJ1-1; D gene uncertain. This CDR3 contains 15 residues. Germline V gene lookup returns CDR1 ENHRY and CDR2 SYGVKD. Between the trimmed V and J ends, which lost 0 bases and 0 bases, there was a span of 8 bases. CDR3 sequence: CAISESTFMNTEAFF. The CDR3 nucleotides read TGTGCCATCAGTGAGTCTACATTCATGAACACTGAAGCTTTCTTT.

The chain couples TRBV7-9 to TRBJ2-5; 9 bases agree with TRBD2. Trimming cost V 4 bases and J 5 bases; bases outside gene matches: 11. CDR1 is SEHNR, CDR2 FQNEAQ, per germline (reference sequence). The CDR3 runs 16 residues. The CDR3 DNA follows: TGTGCCAGCAGCTCCCTAGCGGGACGGGAGGGGGAGACCCAGTACTTC. Amino acids: CASSSLAGREGETQYF.

This chain uses TRBV12-5 with TRBJ1-5; D not certain. Trimming removed 3 bases at V and 0 bases at J, with 3 bases between. The CDR3 extends over 13 amino acids. Germline values: CDR1 LGHNT, CDR2 FRNRAP. The DNA of the CDR3 is TGTGCTAGTGGTTTTAATAGCAATCAGCCCCAGCATTTT. Protein sequence: CASGFNSNQPQHF.

The chain joins TRBV5-1 to TRBJ1-1; D may be TRBD1 (5 bases). Germline values: CDR1 SGHRS, CDR2 YFSETQ. V dropped 2 bases and J dropped 1 base, with 12 bases sitting between them. CDR3 size: 15 residues. CDR3: CASSFFQGGNTEAFF. CDR3 sequence (DNA): TGCGCCAGCAGCTTTTTCCAGGGCGGGAACACTGAAGCTTTCTTT.

In this sample, this clone turned up a few times. The rearrangement links TRBV15 to TRBJ1-5, with 8 positions matching TRBD1. Germline values: CDR1 LNHNV, CDR2 YYDKDF (reference sequence). J lost 6 bases, V lost 0 bases, and 4 bases had no gene match. The CDR3 contains 15 residues. Written as DNA, the CDR3 is TGTGCCACCAGCAGAGAAGGACAGGGAGGTCAGCCCCAGCATTTT. Amino acids: CATSREGQGGQPQHF.

The chain has TRBV11-2 and TRBJ2-5, with 10 bases that match TRBD2. Losses at the gene ends were 5 bases for V and 1 base for J; bases not matched to a gene: 10. Germline CDR1 is SGHAT and CDR2 is FQNNGV. CDR3 length equals 17 residues. The DNA for the CDR3 is TGTGCCAGCAGCCAAACGGTAGCGGGGGGATTCCAAGAGACCCAGTACTTC. Amino acids: CASSQTVAGGFQETQYF.

The chain is built from TRBV6-6 and TRBJ2-1, with a tentative D call TRBD2 (7 bases). V lost 2 bases and J 8 bases, leaving 16 bases between the germline ends. Per germline, CDR1 MNHNY and CDR2 SVGAGI (reference sequence). This CDR3 is 15 amino acids long. CDR3 region: CASSYRRGAQHEQFF. CDR3 nucleotide sequence: TGTGCCAGCAGTTACAGACGGGGGGCCCAACATGAGCAGTTCTTC.

The V gene is TRBV7-2, the J gene TRBJ2-3; a weak D match, TRBD2 (6 bases). CDR3 length: 14 residues. Germline V gene data show CDR1 as SGHTA and CDR2 as FQGNSA. Trimming stripped 5 bases from V and 11 bases from J, with 20 bases between. In DNA, the CDR3 is TGTGCCAGCAGCCCATTAGCTGGGGGGAACCGGCAGTATTTT. The encoded protein is CASSPLAGGNRQYF.

This clone was seen more than once but under ten times. This CDR3 reads CASRADSLVNSPLHF. The DNA of the CDR3 is TGTGCCAGCAGGGCCGACAGCCTAGTAAATTCACCCCTCCACTTT. V usage is TRBV2 and J usage is TRBJ1-6; D perhaps matches TRBD1 (5 bases). With 6 bases removed from V and 7 bases from J, the gap between germline ends came to 16 bases. Germline CDR1 is SNHLY and CDR2 is FYNNEI. This CDR3 has 15 amino acids.

The V call is TRBV9, the J call TRBJ2-7, with 10 bases matching TRBD1. This CDR3 is built from 15 residues. The germline CDR1 and CDR2 sequences are SGDLS and YYNGEE. V dropped 4 bases and J dropped 5; count of bases not matched to a gene: 9. The CDR3 bases are TGTGCCAGCAGCTTCGAGGACAGGGGGACCAACGAGCAGTACTTC. Its translation is CASSFEDRGTNEQYF.

The CDR3 DNA reads TGTGCCAGCTCACCACTCTTACAGGCGCCCGGGGAAAAACTGTTTTTT. This translates into CASSPLLQAPGEKLFF. The chain couples TRBV18 to TRBJ1-4; possibly TRBD1 for D (5 bases). CDR1 is KGHSH, CDR2 LQKENI, per germline. The CDR3 has 16 residues. Trimming pared 1 base from V and 8 bases from J, leaving 17 bases between.

J is TRBJ1-2 and V is TRBV15; TRBD1 aligns across 12 bases. The CDR3 is 17 residues long. Trimming took 5 bases from V and 8 from J; bases not matched to a gene: 15. The germline gives CDR1 LNHNV, CDR2 YYDKDF (reference sequence). CDR3 sequence reads: CATSPYGTGGPPRGYTF. The CDR3 DNA reads as TGTGCCACCAGCCCCTATGGGACAGGGGGCCCTCCTAGGGGCTACACCTTC.

This rearrangement joins TRBV9 to TRBJ2-5, with 9 positions matching TRBD1. Germline V gives CDR1 SGDLS, CDR2 YYNGEE. J was trimmed by 4 bases and V by 4 bases; bases with no gene match: 5. This CDR3 region has 14 residues. The CDR3 spells CASSPAGQGETQYF. CDR3 nucleotide sequence: TGTGCCAGCAGCCCGGCGGGACAGGGAGAGACCCAGTACTTC.

This clone has a single count. This CDR3 is CASSPMEQGGNEQFF. The CDR3 DNA is TGTGCCAGCTCACCCATGGAACAGGGCGGCAATGAGCAGTTCTTC. The J gene is TRBJ2-1, the V gene TRBV18; tentative D call: TRBD1 (6 bases). This CDR3 comprises 15 residues. Deletions cut 3 bases from V and 6 bases from J, with 15 bases between. Germline V gives CDR1 KGHSH, CDR2 LQKENI.

The J gene is TRBJ1-3, the V gene TRBV7-2, with 7 bases aligning to TRBD1. Germline loops: CDR1 SGHTA, CDR2 FQGNSA. V trimming: 5 bases; J trimming: 4 bases; junction bases outside the gene matches: 11. The CDR3 contains 16 residues. CDR3 DNA sequence: TGTGCCAGCAGCCCCTGGGGACAGCGACAAGGAAACACCATATATTTT. This sequence encodes CASSPWGQRQGNTIYF.

J is TRBJ1-1 and V is TRBV21-1; TRBD1 is taken as the D call from the table, unchecked against the DNA. TRBV21-1 is a documented pseudogene. The CDR3 contains 15 residues. The CDR3 nucleotides are TGTGCCAGCAGCAAAGAATTGAGACAGGGACCTGAAGCTTTCTTT. It yields the protein CASSKELRQGPEAFF.

The CDR3, as DNA: TGTGCCAGCAGTGAAGGACCGCCCCAGCATTTT. The encoded protein is CASSEGPPQHF. The gene calls are TRBV6-1 and TRBJ1-5; D remains ambiguous. The CDR3 is made up of 11 amino acids. The ends were cut back, 1 base at V and 9 bases at J, with 4 bases in the middle. Germline CDR1 MNHNS, CDR2 SASEGT.

V gene TRBV7-8 combines with J gene TRBJ2-3, with 9 bases lining up with TRBD2. The CDR3 length is 16 residues. Trimming took 5 bases from V and 6 from J; bases not matched to a gene: 12. Germline values: CDR1 SGHVS, CDR2 FQNEAQ. This CDR3 reads CASSLKGLASGDTQYF. The DNA of the CDR3 is TGTGCCAGCAGCCTAAAGGGACTAGCCAGTGGGGATACGCAGTATTTT.

The rearrangement uses TRBV2 and TRBJ2-7; 9 bases map to TRBD1. The CDR3 consists of 15 residues. J gave up 2 bases and V 7 bases, and 9 bases lay outside the gene matches. Germline CDR1 SNHLY, CDR2 FYNNEI. CDR3 DNA: TGTGCCAGCAACCCTCGGGACAGGGAACCCTACGAGCAGTACTTC. Translation gives CASNPRDREPYEQYF.

The chain uses TRBV12-5 and TRBJ1-1; 10 bases line up with TRBD1. The CDR3 spans 12 residues. The V gene's germline CDR1 is LGHNT and CDR2 FRNRAP. Germline trimming cut 6 bases from V and 13 bases from J; bases unmatched to any gene: 8. The chain's CDR3 is CASGGTGARSFF. CDR3 DNA: TGTGCTAGTGGCGGGACAGGGGCCCGCAGTTTCTTT.

The rearrangement uses TRBV5-1 and TRBJ1-5; TRBD1 aligns across 9 bases. Unmatched junction bases numbered 4, after V lost 2 bases and J lost 4 bases. This CDR3 contains 15 residues. Germline V CDR1 and CDR2: SGHRS, YFSETQ. CDR3 region: CASSLGTGLNQPQHF. The CDR3 nucleotides are TGCGCCAGCAGCTTAGGGACAGGGCTAAATCAGCCCCAGCATTTT.

This chain joins TRBV19 and TRBJ2-1; possible D gene TRBD1, 5 bases. The V gene lost 10 bases and the J gene lost 9 bases, with 13 bases spanning the gap. Per germline, CDR1 LNHDA and CDR2 SQIVND (reference sequence). This CDR3 has 11 amino acids. The CDR3 DNA reads as TGTGCCACCATTAGGGGCACTGAGCAGTTCTTC. Translating it yields CATIRGTEQFF. The whole variable domain, remainder taken from reference TRBV19 and TRBJ2-1, is DGGITQSPKYLFRKEGQNVTLSCEQNLNHDAMYWYRQDPGQGLRLIYYSQIVNDFQKGDIAEGYSVSREKKESFPLTVTSAQKNPTAFYLCATIRGTEQFFGPGTRLTVL.

V usage is TRBV29-1 and J usage is TRBJ1-1; TRBD1 matches 10 bases. Germline V gene data show CDR1 as SQVTM and CDR2 as ANQGSEA. This CDR3 comprises 13 residues. V shed 3 bases, J shed 3 bases, and the junction held 1 base outside the gene matches. CDR3 sequence: CSVEGQGHTEAFF. CDR3 DNA: TGCAGCGTTGAGGGACAGGGGCACACTGAAGCTTTCTTT.

The genes are TRBV19 and TRBJ2-7, with 7 bases fitting TRBD2. The J segment lost 6 bases and the V segment lost 6 bases, leaving 20 bases of the junction unmatched. The length of the CDR3 is 17 residues. CDR1 is LNHDA, CDR2 SQIVND, per germline (reference sequence). The CDR3 sequence: CASSMRGLSLTHGEQYF. The CDR3 DNA reads TGTGCCAGTAGCATGAGGGGACTATCTTTAACACACGGCGAGCAGTACTTC. The variable domain in full, completed from reference TRBV19 and TRBJ2-7, reads DGGITQSPKYLFRKEGQNVTLSCEQNLNHDAMYWYRQDPGQGLRLIYYSQIVNDFQKGDIAEGYSVSREKKESFPLTVTSAQKNPTAFYLCASSMRGLSLTHGEQYFGPGTRLTVT.

The gene calls are TRBV2 and TRBJ2-5, with 7 nucleotides matching TRBD1. The CDR3 consists of 14 residues. V shed 2 bases, J shed 2 bases, and the junction held 2 bases outside the gene matches. Germline V gives CDR1 SNHLY, CDR2 FYNNEI. CDR3 nucleotides: TGTGCCAGCAGTGAACAGGGGGTTCAAGAGACCCAGTACTTC. Translated, it gives CASSEQGVQETQYF.

The chain is built from TRBV24-1 and TRBJ2-6; D is unresolved. The CDR3 extends over 16 amino acids. Germline values: CDR1 KGHDR, CDR2 SFDVKD. V lost 2 bases and J lost 0, with 7 bases in between. The CDR3 region has the DNA TGTGCCACCAGTGATTCTGACCTCTCTGGGGCCAACGTCCTGACTTTC. This encodes CATSDSDLSGANVLTF.